What follows are 31 T cell receptor beta chains derived from one specimen sequenced in a study of OX40 agonist ivuxolimab in advanced cancers. The table came from immunoSEQ multiplex PCR; TCRdb's copy has only in-frame clones and leaves some out. The sample records about 48,000 clones, 65% to 85% being singletons. Specimen: CD4+ or CD8+ T cells sorted from blood, collected in a trial of the OX40 agonist ivuxolimab. The receptors were gathered from an adult with an advanced solid tumor such as melanoma, head and neck, liver or kidney cancer.

The chain couples TRBV9 to TRBJ2-2; 7 bases agree with TRBD2. The CDR3 has 14 amino acids. V shed 4 bases, J shed 7 bases, and the junction held 7 bases outside the gene matches. Looked up from germline, CDR1 is SGDLS and CDR2 is YYNGEE. The CDR3 sequence is CASSFTSAGGELFF. CDR3 sequence (DNA): TGTGCCAGCAGCTTTACTAGCGCTGGCGGGGAGCTGTTTTTT.

The chain uses TRBV13 and TRBJ1-4, with D unclear. CDR1 is PRHDT, CDR2 FYEKMQ, per germline (reference sequence). The CDR3 spans 14 residues. V was trimmed by 7 bases and J by 12 bases, leaving 21 bases between them. The CDR3 DNA reads TGTGCCAGCACCGACCGAGGTGATGTCGGGGAACTGTTTTTT. Translation gives CASTDRGDVGELFF.

As concerns this clone: This clone may be a read error of a much larger clone one base away. V and J are TRBV6-6 and TRBJ1-2; D unresolved. The CDR3 has 13 amino acids. V dropped 7 bases and J dropped 7 bases, with 16 bases sitting between them. Germline CDR1 is MNHNY and CDR2 is SVGAGI (reference sequence). The CDR3 region has the DNA TGTGCCAGCAACCCGGTGGGCGCCAGTGGCTACACCTTC. As protein: CASNPVGASGYTF.

The CDR3 DNA is TGTGCCAGCAGCTGGGGTATTGGCGGGGGAACCGGGGAGCTGTTTTTT. This codes for CASSWGIGGGTGELFF. This chain joins TRBV7-2 and TRBJ2-2, with 7 bases aligning to TRBD2. The ends lost 4 bases at V and 5 bases at J; junction bases unmatched: 10. This CDR3 contains 16 residues. Germline V gives CDR1 SGHTA, CDR2 FQGNSA.

The V call is TRBV25-1, the J call TRBJ2-3; D is unclear. The germline CDR1 and CDR2 sequences are MGHDK and SYGVNS. The length of the CDR3 is 15 residues. The germline V and J ends were trimmed by 3 bases and 4 bases, with 14 bases remaining between them. The CDR3 DNA reads TGTGCCAGCAGTGAGCGGTGGGCGGTCGCAGATACGCAGTATTTT. Translated, it gives CASSERWAVADTQYF.

The genes are TRBV5-1 and TRBJ1-1; D perhaps matches TRBD1 (5 bases). This CDR3 is built from 17 residues. Germline lookup yields CDR1 SGHRS and CDR2 YFSETQ. Trimming took off 0 bases at V and 1 base at J, with 16 bases between the two ends. This chain's CDR3 is CASSLGDSGRTNTEAFF. The DNA for the CDR3 is TGCGCCAGCAGCTTGGGGGACTCAGGACGGACGAACACTGAAGCTTTCTTT.

The V call is TRBV27, the J call TRBJ2-3; 8 positions match TRBD1. The CDR3 covers 15 residues. Germline V gene data show CDR1 as MNHEY and CDR2 as SMNVEV (reference sequence). The ends lost 3 bases at V and 0 bases at J; junction bases unmatched: 2. The CDR3 DNA is TGTGCCAGCAGTTTCAGGGGGCACAGCACAGATACGCAGTATTTT. Translated, it gives CASSFRGHSTDTQYF.

The gene calls are TRBV19 and TRBJ1-1, with TRBD1 as a possible D gene (5 bases). Trimming left V 6 bases short and J 5 bases short, with 19 bases between. From germline, CDR1 is LNHDA and CDR2 SQIVND (reference sequence). CDR3 length: 15 residues. The CDR3 loop is CASSSGIRAGTEAFF. In DNA form, the CDR3 reads TGTGCCAGTAGCTCCGGAATAAGGGCAGGGACTGAAGCTTTCTTT. Looking up the rest from reference TRBV19 and TRBJ1-1 gives the full variable domain: DGGITQSPKYLFRKEGQNVTLSCEQNLNHDAMYWYRQDPGQGLRLIYYSQIVNDFQKGDIAEGYSVSREKKESFPLTVTSAQKNPTAFYLCASSSGIRAGTEAFFGQGTRLTVV.

Concerning this clone itself: Germline is not matched at one junction end, which may reflect a read error. The J gene is TRBJ2-7, the V gene TRBV5-6; D perhaps matches TRBD1 (5 bases). CDR1 and CDR2 from the germline V gene are SGHDT and YYEEEE. CDR3 length: 12 amino acids. DNA for the CDR3: TGTGCCAGCAGCTTGGGGTGGGCAGGGAAGGACTTC. Its translation: CASSLGWAGKDF.

The chain carries TRBV4-2 and TRBJ2-3; D may be TRBD2 (5 bases). The CDR3 is 20 residues long. Germline CDR1 reads LGHNA; CDR2 reads YNFKEQ. V gave up 1 base and J gave up 3 bases, with 26 bases separating them. Here the CDR3 reads CASSQAQLSSSLGSTDTQYF. DNA for the CDR3: TGTGCCAGCAGCCAAGCCCAACTCTCCAGCTCACTAGGTTCAACAGATACGCAGTATTTT.

The rearrangement joins TRBV7-2 to TRBJ1-2; D is undetermined. The CDR3 has 14 amino acids. Germline CDR1 is SGHTA and CDR2 is FQGNSA. Trimming left V 0 bases short and J 5 bases short, with 10 bases between. The DNA of the CDR3 is TGTGCCAGCAGCTTAGCTGGACCAGCTTATGGCTACACCTTC. Its translation: CASSLAGPAYGYTF.

The chain couples TRBV30 to TRBJ2-7; D remains ambiguous. Looked up from germline, CDR1 is GTSNPN and CDR2 is SVGIG (reference sequence). CDR3 size: 13 residues. V was pared by 8 bases and J by 7 bases, with 21 bases between. DNA of the CDR3: TGTGCCCGCTCGAAAAAGTCAGTGGGGGAGCAGTACTTC. It specifies CARSKKSVGEQYF.

The chain employs TRBV6-5 and TRBJ2-7, with 9 nucleotides matching TRBD1. This CDR3 has 13 residues. Germline CDR1 is MNHEY and CDR2 is SVGAGI. The trim removed 2 bases at V and 9 bases at J, leaving 5 bases unmatched. The CDR3 region has the DNA TGTGCCAGCAGTTACCGAGACAGGGGGTTGCAGTACTTC. This gives the protein CASSYRDRGLQYF.

The J gene is TRBJ2-2, the V gene TRBV6-6; D unresolved. The germline CDR1 and CDR2 sequences are MNHNY and SVGAGI (reference sequence). The CDR3 totals 12 residues. V lost 3 bases and J 4 bases, leaving 3 bases between the germline ends. The CDR3 reads CASSYGTGELFF. CDR3 sequence (DNA): TGTGCCAGCAGTTATGGCACCGGGGAGCTGTTTTTT.

This clone has just one count. The V gene is TRBV6-6, the J gene TRBJ1-1; D is uncertain. The CDR3 loop spans 14 amino acids. V was shortened by 3 bases and J by 5 bases, with 13 bases between the two germline ends. Germline V gene lookup returns CDR1 MNHNY and CDR2 SVGAGI (reference sequence). The CDR3 sequence is CASSYEASVTEAFF. The CDR3, as DNA: TGTGCCAGCAGTTATGAGGCATCTGTGACTGAAGCTTTCTTT.

This chain links TRBV27 with TRBJ1-6, with TRBD1 matching over 9 bases. The CDR3 length is 15 residues. Germline assignment: CDR1 MNHEY and CDR2 SMNVEV (reference sequence). J lost 9 bases, V lost 4 bases, and 7 bases had no gene match. The CDR3 nucleotides are TGTGCCAGCAGTTACCAACAGGGGGCGCGTTCACCCCTCCACTTT. Translating it yields CASSYQQGARSPLHF.

The rearrangement uses TRBV19 and TRBJ2-7, with TRBD1 as a possible D gene (5 bases). The germline V and J ends were trimmed by 5 bases and 0 bases, with 11 bases remaining between them. The CDR3 spans 14 residues. Looked up from germline, CDR1 is LNHDA and CDR2 is SQIVND (reference sequence). CDR3 residues: CASSSRTPSYEQYF. The CDR3 DNA is TGTGCCAGTAGTTCACGGACACCCTCCTACGAGCAGTACTTC.

The genes are TRBV6-1 and TRBJ1-6, with D possibly being TRBD1 (6 bases). The CDR3 runs to 15 residues. Germline assignment: CDR1 MNHNS and CDR2 SASEGT. The ends were cut back, 3 bases at V and 8 bases at J, with 14 bases in the middle. The CDR3 loop reads CASSETTGLDSPLHF. The CDR3 coding sequence is TGTGCCAGCAGTGAGACCACAGGGCTAGATTCACCCCTCCACTTT.

The chain employs TRBV9 and TRBJ1-6; D gene unclear. Between the trimmed V and J ends, which lost 4 bases and 6 bases, there was a span of 8 bases. The CDR3 is 13 amino acids. In germline, CDR1 is SGDLS, CDR2 YYNGEE. The CDR3 spells CASSPLLNSPLHF. The DNA for the CDR3 is TGTGCCAGCAGCCCTCTACTTAATTCACCCCTCCACTTT.

This sequence joins TRBV6-5 and TRBJ2-7; D is ambiguous. The CDR3 covers 12 residues. CDR1 is MNHEY, CDR2 SVGAGI, per germline. V was cut by 6 bases and J by 4 bases, with 10 bases left in between. CDR3 region: CASRSDVYEQYF. In nucleotides, the CDR3 is TGTGCCAGCAGATCGGATGTATACGAGCAGTACTTC.

This clone showed up just a few times. The CDR3 DNA is TGTGCCAGTAGTATGGGAAATAGCAATCAGCCCCAGCATTTT. Translated: CASSMGNSNQPQHF. This chain links TRBV19 with TRBJ1-5; D is ambiguous. CDR1 and CDR2 from the germline V gene are LNHDA and SQIVND (reference sequence). CDR3 length: 14 amino acids. Trimming took off 3 bases at V and 0 bases at J, with 6 bases between the two ends.

The DNA for the CDR3 is TGCAGCGTTGAAAGGGGGCTGGGGCAAGAGACCCAGTACTTC. This gives the protein CSVERGLGQETQYF. The chain joins TRBV29-1 to TRBJ2-5; 7 nucleotides match TRBD1. CDR1 is SQVTM and CDR2 is ANQGSEA in the germline V gene. This CDR3 spans 14 amino acids. Trimming at V came to 2 bases and at J to 2 bases, leaving 5 bases not matched to a gene.

CDR3 sequence: CASSAGPDKRTGELFF. The DNA for the CDR3 is TGTGCCAGCAGCGCAGGCCCTGACAAACGCACCGGGGAGCTGTTTTTT. The genes are TRBV7-6 and TRBJ2-2; D not resolved. In germline, CDR1 is SGHVS, CDR2 FNYEAQ. Trimming removed 5 bases from V and 4 bases from J, with 17 bases in between. CDR3 length: 16 residues.

The chain recombines TRBV19 with TRBJ1-5; perhaps TRBD1 as D (5 bases). Germline lookup yields CDR1 LNHDA and CDR2 SQIVND (reference sequence). The CDR3 sequence is 17 residues long. V lost 0 bases and J 0 bases, leaving 12 bases between the germline ends. The chain's CDR3 is CASSIDRVGGSNQPQHF. CDR3 bases: TGTGCCAGTAGTATAGACAGGGTGGGGGGTAGCAATCAGCCCCAGCATTTT.

As for this clone: It may be a read error: a sequence one base away is much more abundant. The rearrangement joins TRBV5-4 to TRBJ1-2; 7 bases are shared with TRBD1. CDR3 size: 13 residues. Germline CDR1 and CDR2: SGHNT and YYREEE (reference sequence). With 4 bases clipped from V and 4 bases from J, the junction kept 4 bases outside the gene matches. CDR3 in amino acids: CASSRQGSYGYTF. The CDR3 DNA follows: TGTGCCAGCAGCCGACAGGGTAGCTATGGCTACACCTTC. Full variable domain (remainder filled in from reference TRBV5-4 and TRBJ1-2): ETGVTQSPTHLIKTRGQQVTLRCSSQSGHNTVSWYQQALGQGPQFIFQYYREEENGRGNFPPRFSGLQFPNYSSELNVNALELDDSALYLCASSRQGSYGYTFGSGTRLTVV.

CDR3 sequence: CAWGHQETQYF. The DNA for the CDR3 is TGTGCCTGGGGACATCAAGAGACCCAGTACTTC. This chain links TRBV30 with TRBJ2-5; possibly TRBD1 for D (5 bases). Deletions cut 5 bases from V and 2 bases from J, with 6 bases between. Germline V CDR1 and CDR2: GTSNPN, SVGIG (reference sequence). The CDR3 covers 11 residues.

The chain recombines TRBV2 with TRBJ1-1; no reliable D call. The CDR3 totals 14 residues. V lost 3 bases and J lost 1, with 9 bases in between. Germline CDR1 is SNHLY and CDR2 is FYNNEI. The DNA for the CDR3 is TGTGCCAGCAGTGACCCCGTGAAGAACACTGAAGCTTTCTTT. It is translated as CASSDPVKNTEAFF.

This chain connects TRBV7-2 to TRBJ2-5; 7 bases line up with TRBD1. The trim removed 5 bases at V and 3 bases at J, leaving 6 bases unmatched. The CDR3 is 14 amino acids. Per the germline V gene, CDR1 is SGHTA and CDR2 is FQGNSA. Here the CDR3 DNA reads TGTGCCAGCAGCCCATCCGGACAGGAAGAGACCCAGTACTTC. This encodes CASSPSGQEETQYF.

This rearrangement joins TRBV7-2 to TRBJ2-4, with TRBD1 matching 9 bases. The V segment lost 4 bases and the J segment 6 bases; nucleotides outside the gene matches: 7. Germline V gives CDR1 SGHTA, CDR2 FQGNSA. The CDR3 has 15 amino acids. The CDR3 protein is CASSSGTGRRNIQYF. CDR3 nucleotides: TGTGCCAGCAGCTCCGGGACAGGGCGACGAAACATTCAGTACTTC.

This chain links TRBV15 with TRBJ1-1; no clear D gene. The CDR3 runs to 14 residues. Germline loops: CDR1 LNHNV, CDR2 YYDKDF (reference sequence). V was cut by 0 bases and J by 1 base, with 6 bases left in between. Here the CDR3 reads CATSRDPKNTEAFF. The CDR3 DNA follows: TGTGCCACCAGCAGAGATCCTAAGAACACTGAAGCTTTCTTT. Full variable domain (remainder filled in from reference TRBV15 and TRBJ1-1): DAMVIQNPRYQVTQFGKPVTLSCSQTLNHNVMYWYQQKSSQAPKLLFHYYDKDFNNEADTPDNFQSRRPNTSFCFLDIRSPGLGDTAMYLCATSRDPKNTEAFFGQGTRLTVV.

This rearrangement joins TRBV4-3 to TRBJ1-2; 8 bases match TRBD1. CDR1 and CDR2 from the germline V gene are LGHNA and YSLEER. The CDR3 is 15 amino acids. The V segment lost 0 bases and the J segment 8 bases; nucleotides outside the gene matches: 8. The CDR3 DNA reads as TGCGCCAGCAGCCAAGATTACAGGGGGACAAGAGGCTACACCTTC. Amino acid sequence: CASSQDYRGTRGYTF.